Shown below are 9 T cell receptor beta chains from a single sample sequenced in a study of siplizumab effects on memory and regulatory T cells (dated by TCRdb to between 2019 and 2020). The library was generated by the immunoSEQ multiplex PCR assay. The immuneACCESS repertoire file appears here via TCRdb, limited to in-frame rearrangements. These files lack a portion of the clones; in checked studies, under half of the deficit traces to unresolved V genes, and the cause of the others is not known. The table for this sample lists over 85,000 clones; 85% to 95% of them were counted only once. Jointly, the top ten make up less than 0.4% of the sample. Input material: non-Treg CD4+ T cells sorted from blood. The sample's cell subset or site, from its label and the paper: FACS-sorted unstimulated CD4+ non-regulatory T cells. These receptor sequences come from a human donor in good health.

The gene calls are TRBV14 and TRBJ2-5; D may be TRBD1 or TRBD2 (5 bases each). Between the trimmed V and J ends, which lost 4 bases and 5 bases, there was a span of 17 bases. Germline CDR1 is SGHDN and CDR2 is FVKESK. The CDR3 extends over 15 amino acids. The DNA of the CDR3 is TGTGCCAGCAGCCGTGGGACCGTTCTGACGGAGACCCAGTACTTC. It encodes CASSRGTVLTETQYF.

The J gene is TRBJ1-2, the V gene TRBV6-5, with 10 bases matching TRBD1. CDR3 size: 14 residues. V was pared by 2 bases and J by 7 bases, with 4 bases of the junction left unmatched. Germline V gene sequence: CDR1 MNHEY, CDR2 SVGAGI. DNA for the CDR3: TGTGCCAGCAGTTACGGGACAGGGGTGACTGGCTACACCTTC. It specifies CASSYGTGVTGYTF.

V gene TRBV4-1 combines with J gene TRBJ2-7, with 8 bases that match TRBD2. The CDR3 sequence is 16 residues long. With 4 bases clipped from V and 2 bases from J, the junction kept 10 bases outside the gene matches. From germline, CDR1 is MGHRA and CDR2 YSYEKL. Written as DNA, the CDR3 is TGCGCCAGCAGCCCCGGGGGGGGCGGATTAGCCTACGAGCAGTACTTC. Translation gives CASSPGGGGLAYEQYF.

The chain combines TRBV11-2 with TRBJ1-1; 10 bases are a match to TRBD1. The J segment lost 10 bases and the V segment lost 1 base, leaving 15 bases of the junction unmatched. The CDR3 sequence is 17 residues long. From germline, CDR1 is SGHAT and CDR2 FQNNGV. The CDR3 reads CASSLASGSGQGRRAFF. The CDR3 coding sequence is TGTGCCAGCAGCTTAGCTTCTGGTTCGGGACAGGGGAGAAGAGCTTTCTTT. Based on the CDR3 plus reference TRBV11-2 and TRBJ1-1, the full variable domain is EAGVAQSPRYKIIEKRQSVAFWCNPISGHATLYWYQQILGQGPKLLIQFQNNGVVDDSQLPKDRFSAERLKGVDSTLKIQPAKLEDSAVYLCASSLASGSGQGRRAFFGQGTRLTVV.

The chain recombines TRBV12-5 with TRBJ2-2, with D uncertain. This CDR3 spans 17 amino acids. The V and J ends lost 0 bases and 0 bases respectively, with 11 bases between them. Germline CDR1 reads LGHNT; CDR2 reads FRNRAP. CDR3 sequence reads: CASGLVIGPANTGELFF. The CDR3 DNA follows: TGTGCTAGTGGTTTGGTTATTGGGCCAGCGAACACCGGGGAGCTGTTTTTT.

The V call is TRBV18, the J call TRBJ2-1; 9 bases align to TRBD2. V shed 0 bases and J 5 bases; nucleotides not matched to a gene: 8. Germline-derived CDR1 and CDR2 are KGHSH and LQKENI. The CDR3 has 17 amino acids. CDR3 sequence reads: CASSPPRGGGIDNEQFF. In DNA, the CDR3 is TGTGCCAGCTCACCACCGCGGGGGGGCGGTATTGACAATGAGCAGTTCTTC.

The rearrangement links TRBV19 to TRBJ2-3, with 12 bases lining up with TRBD2. CDR1 and CDR2 from the germline V gene are LNHDA and SQIVND (reference sequence). V lost 6 bases and J lost 6; bases outside the gene matches: 7. The CDR3 is 15 residues long. CDR3: CASRPRLAGVDTQYF. In DNA, the CDR3 is TGTGCCAGTAGACCTAGACTAGCGGGAGTCGATACGCAGTATTTT.

This clone was detected once. The V and J genes are TRBV6-5 and TRBJ1-2, with 8 bases aligning to TRBD1. J was trimmed by 4 bases and V by 4 bases; bases with no gene match: 8. The CDR3 covers 15 residues. CDR1 and CDR2 from the germline V gene are MNHEY and SVGAGI. Written as DNA, the CDR3 is TGTGCCAGCAGTTCCCTCGGACAGGGAGGCTATGGCTACACCTTC. It specifies CASSSLGQGGYGYTF.

The V call is TRBV5-6, the J call TRBJ1-4; TRBD1 might be the D (5 bases). Deletions cut 4 bases from V and 0 bases from J, with 22 bases between. The germline gives CDR1 SGHDT, CDR2 YYEEEE. The CDR3 extends over 19 amino acids. Written as DNA, the CDR3 is TGTGCCAGCAGCGCCACTGGACACTCCACATCATCAACTAATGAAAAACTGTTTTTT. This encodes CASSATGHSTSSTNEKLFF. Complete variable domain (other parts from reference TRBV5-6 and TRBJ1-4): DAGVTQSPTHLIKTRGQQVTLRCSPKSGHDTVSWYQQALGQGPQFIFQYYEEEERQRGNFPDRFSGHQFPNYSSELNVNALLLGDSALYLCASSATGHSTSSTNEKLFFGSGTQLSVL.